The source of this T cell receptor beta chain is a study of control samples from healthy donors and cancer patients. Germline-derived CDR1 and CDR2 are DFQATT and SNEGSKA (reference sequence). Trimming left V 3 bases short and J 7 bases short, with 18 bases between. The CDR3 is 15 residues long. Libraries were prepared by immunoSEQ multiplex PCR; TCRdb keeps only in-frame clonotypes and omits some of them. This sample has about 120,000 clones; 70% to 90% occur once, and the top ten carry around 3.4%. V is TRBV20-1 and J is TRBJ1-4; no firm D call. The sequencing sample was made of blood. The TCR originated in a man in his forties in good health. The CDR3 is CSASVEWAVGEKLFF. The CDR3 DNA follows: TGCAGTGCTAGTGTGGAGTGGGCAGTCGGTGAAAAACTGTTTTTT.